The 14 T cell receptor beta chains below all came from one sample that was sequenced in a study of T cell responses to AZD1222 COVID-19 vaccine. Profiled with immunoSEQ multiplex PCR; TCRdb holds only in-frame clones, not every one. The sample gives around 150,000 clones, 94% of which show up once; over 0.95% is in the top ten. The sequencing used peripheral blood, collected on day 0 of AZD1222 vaccination. The receptor set was obtained from an adult in good health.

The gene calls are TRBV19 and TRBJ2-1; TRBD2 matches at 10 bases. V lost 3 bases to trimming and J lost 7 bases; unmatched junction nucleotides: 9. From germline, CDR1 is LNHDA and CDR2 SQIVND (reference sequence). CDR3 length: 16 amino acids. CDR3 amino acids: CASSILASGSGNEQFF. The CDR3 coding sequence is TGTGCCAGTAGTATCTTGGCTAGCGGGAGTGGGAATGAGCAGTTCTTC.

The V gene is TRBV3-1 (or the pseudogene TRBV3-2), the J gene TRBJ1-3, with D possibly matching TRBD1 (6 bases). CDR1 is LGHDT, CDR2 YNNKEL, per germline (reference sequence). V was cut by 1 base and J by 3 bases, with 7 bases left in between. This CDR3 has 14 residues. The CDR3 protein is CASSQVRGGNTIYF. CDR3 nucleotides: TGTGCCAGCAGCCAAGTCAGGGGTGGAAACACCATATATTTT.

The chain employs TRBV11-2 and TRBJ1-6, with D possibly matching TRBD1 (5 bases). The CDR3 runs 14 residues. Looked up from germline, CDR1 is SGHAT and CDR2 is FQNNGV. The V and J ends lost 0 bases and 11 bases respectively, with 11 bases between them. The CDR3 sequence: CASSLEQGFTPLHF. For the CDR3, the DNA is TGTGCCAGCAGCTTAGAGCAGGGATTTACACCCCTCCACTTT.

The chain is built from TRBV4-3 and TRBJ1-1; D gene uncertain. Germline-derived CDR1 and CDR2 are LGHNA and YSLEER. V was shortened by 0 bases and J by 1 base, with 12 bases between the two germline ends. This CDR3 is built from 16 residues. The CDR3 sequence is CASSQDRGLGNTEAFF. In DNA, the CDR3 is TGCGCCAGCAGCCAAGACAGAGGGTTAGGGAACACTGAAGCTTTCTTT.

This clone was counted a single time. The V and J genes are TRBV28 and TRBJ1-1, with a tentative D call TRBD1 (6 bases). CDR3 size: 14 residues. V shed 3 bases and J shed 5 bases, with 13 bases lying between them. The V gene's germline CDR1 is MDHEN and CDR2 SYDVKM. The CDR3: CASSLGGSVTEAFF. The DNA for the CDR3 is TGTGCCAGCAGTTTGGGGGGCTCGGTGACTGAAGCTTTCTTT. The full variable domain, in which reference TRBV28 and TRBJ1-1 provide the parts outside the CDR3, is DVKVTQSSRYLVKRTGEKVFLECVQDMDHENMFWYRQDPGLGLRLIYFSYDVKMKEKGDIPEGYSVSREKKERFSLILESASTNQTSMYLCASSLGGSVTEAFFGQGTRLTVV.

This chain joins TRBV5-1 and TRBJ2-3, with D possibly being TRBD2 (5 bases). CDR3 length: 16 residues. Germline values: CDR1 SGHRS, CDR2 YFSETQ. Trimming removed 5 bases at V and 6 bases at J, with 22 bases between. The CDR3: CASRALWESYYDTQYF. CDR3 coding DNA: TGCGCCAGCAGGGCCCTTTGGGAGAGTTACTACGATACGCAGTATTTT.

The rearrangement links TRBV19 to TRBJ2-1, with D unresolved. Deletions cut 6 bases from V and 2 bases from J, with 14 bases between. The germline V gene has CDR1 LNHDA and CDR2 SQIVND (reference sequence). The CDR3 runs to 15 residues. CDR3 in DNA: TGTGCCAGTAGGCAAAGCTTCATACCCTACAATGAGCAGTTCTTC. This gives the protein CASRQSFIPYNEQFF.

CDR3 in DNA: TGTGCCAGTAGTGCCTCCGGGACAGGGGGCGAGATGGGCAATCAGCCCCAGCATTTT. It codes for CASSASGTGGEMGNQPQHF. The chain employs TRBV19 and TRBJ1-5; 12 nucleotides align to TRBD1. CDR3 size: 19 residues. Germline lookup yields CDR1 LNHDA and CDR2 SQIVND (reference sequence). J gave up 2 bases and V 5 bases, and 13 bases lay outside the gene matches.

The chain carries TRBV28 and TRBJ1-3, with D maybe TRBD1 (6 bases). Germline V CDR1 and CDR2: MDHEN, SYDVKM. The V end lost 3 bases, the J end lost 9 bases, and 15 bases lay between the germline ends. The CDR3 is 14 amino acids. DNA of the CDR3: TGTGCCAGCAGTTTCCCAGGGGATGGCGGCACCATATATTTT. Residues: CASSFPGDGGTIYF.

The genes are TRBV5-4 and TRBJ2-1; D is possibly TRBD2 (6 bases). The V and J ends lost 4 bases and 6 bases respectively, with 11 bases between them. This CDR3 has 13 residues. Looked up from germline, CDR1 is SGHNT and CDR2 is YYREEE (reference sequence). CDR3 protein: CASSGGTRNEQFF. In DNA, the CDR3 is TGTGCCAGCAGCGGCGGGACTCGCAATGAGCAGTTCTTC.

The chain has TRBV20-1 and TRBJ2-5; 9 bases agree with TRBD2. The CDR3 is 14 amino acids. Germline V gene data show CDR1 as DFQATT and CDR2 as SNEGSKA (reference sequence). Trimming removed 3 bases from V and 2 bases from J; junction bases left unmatched: 4. The DNA for the CDR3 is TGCAGTGCTAGTCCTAGCGGGACACAAGAGACCCAGTACTTC. It encodes CSASPSGTQETQYF.

This chain joins TRBV7-9 and TRBJ1-6; the D is unclear. Germline CDR1 is SEHNR and CDR2 is FQNEAQ (reference sequence). V was pared by 11 bases and J by 6 bases, with 17 bases between. The CDR3 consists of 14 residues. In nucleotides, the CDR3 is TGTGCCTTGAACGAGAGGCTGGGTAATTCACCCCTCCACTTT. It yields the protein CALNERLGNSPLHF.

CDR3 sequence reads: CASSDPGLGRNEQFF. Written as DNA, the CDR3 is TGTGCCAGCAGTGATCCGGGACTAGGTCGCAATGAGCAGTTCTTC. The J gene is TRBJ2-1, the V gene TRBV2; 8 bases match TRBD2. The CDR3 has 15 residues. Germline V gene data show CDR1 as SNHLY and CDR2 as FYNNEI. With V trimmed by 3 bases and J by 6 bases, 7 bases remained unmatched.

In its sample, this clone was seen once. The rearrangement joins TRBV7-8 to TRBJ1-1; the D gene is possibly TRBD1 (5 bases). The CDR3 consists of 14 residues. V lost 1 base and J 3 bases, leaving 9 bases between the germline ends. Germline CDR1 is SGHVS and CDR2 is FQNEAQ. The CDR3 spells CASSLGPGDTEAFF. Here the CDR3 DNA reads TGTGCCAGCAGCTTAGGGCCGGGGGACACTGAAGCTTTCTTT.